This T cell receptor beta chain was retrieved from a study of shared clonotypes between healthy human individuals. The CDR3 has 14 residues. The ends lost 3 bases at V and 3 bases at J; junction bases unmatched: 2. CDR1 SGHTA and CDR2 FQGNSA come from the germline V gene. As concerns this clone: Other DNA sequences within the sample encode an identical CDR3.

Clones were read by immunoSEQ multiplex PCR, and TCRdb kept only the in-frame ones, dropping some. The sample records some 2,000,000 clones, approximately 94% being singletons. Sequenced input: naive CD4+ T cells sorted from blood. Subset in this sample: CD45RA+ positively selected. The chain recombines TRBV7-2 with TRBJ2-7; 10 positions agree with TRBD1. The receptor was isolated from a young man in good health. CDR3 loop: CASSLGQGFYEQYF. For the CDR3, the DNA is TGTGCCAGCAGCTTGGGACAGGGGTTCTACGAGCAGTACTTC.